This T cell receptor beta chain emerged from a study of shared clonotypes between healthy human individuals (dated by TCRdb to between 2020 and 2021). Some background on the complete study: The cohort included three men and a couple of women between 18 and 49 years of age. Per donor, three plates each were used for CD4 naive and CD4 memory, two for CD8 naive, and one for CD8 memory. The study deeply sequenced blood TCR repertoires of about five healthy adults to estimate repertoire size and the extent of clonotype sharing between individuals. To increase sequencing depth and limit assay-specific biases, TCR repertoire library preparation and sequencing were carried out by different laboratories using diverse techniques. Each donor's leukapheresis produced roughly between about 0.85 and 10 billion PBMCs.

V and J are truncated by 2 bases and 1 base respectively, leaving an intervening sequence of 2 bases. The CDR3, cysteine through phenylalanine, is 13 amino acids long. This entry keeps only the CDR3 DNA: 39 bases, framed from base 1. CDR1 and CDR2, looked up from the germline V gene (reference sequence), are SEHNR and FQNEAQ. Using the deep immunoSEQ assay, TCR CDR3 regions were amplified from genomic DNA by multiplex PCR. Extracted genomic DNA from each cell subset was spread evenly across all wells of several immunoSEQ 96-well plates, with each plate serving as a replicate. For sorted subsets, around 0.2 ug genomic DNA, equal to some 30,000 T cell genomes, was loaded into each replicate PCR. Purified libraries were quantified with a Qubit 3.0 fluorometer, sized on a Bioanalyzer 2100, and re-quantified with the KAPA Library Quantification kit. Every immunoSEQ 96-well plate was sequenced on a dedicated single-read 150-cycle Illumina NextSeq 550 flow cell. The authors' pipeline ran thus. Because the immunoSEQ output held only junctional sequences and lacked quality scores, the filtering could not match the filtering applied to full-length reads. To assign V/J genes and CDR3, sequences were annotated against IMGT germline references using PyIR, a Python wrapper for IgBLAST v1.9. Reads were filtered out if the reads had weak V/J assignments (E-value above 1e-6), no CDR3, stop codons, out-of-frame junctions, or ambiguous translated residues. V3J clonotypes were defined as sequences sharing an identical inferred V gene, J gene, and CDR3 amino acid sequence. To compute the percentage overlap between repertoires, the number of shared unique clonotypes was divided by the size of the smaller repertoire. Repertoire richness was assessed with RTK rarefaction, the Chao1 estimator, and Recon v2.1 estimates of unobserved clonotypes. For all TCRbeta clonotypes obtained by the gDNA method from several donors, generation probabilities were computed with OLGA. In its TCRdb copy, this immuneACCESS table keeps in-frame sequences only and misses some clones. Where compared with another copy, unresolved V genes explain less than half of these, and the others have no known cause. V, J and clone size were drawn from that table, and D and trimming were deduced from the DNA. The sample profile shows some 1,600,000 clones; 95% to 99% of them were found once. The ten largest clones represent about 0.42% of the sample.

As concerns this clone: Its antigen is still unknown. No per-base quality is available; no much larger clone lies one base away.

The donors were healthy, HIV-negative adults who had no recently reported acute infections or vaccinations. Every donor was a Caucasian adult residing in Nashville, Tennessee, USA. Magnetic negative selection was used to enrich CD4+ T cells, after which naive cells were positively selected on CD45RA and the negative fraction became the memory subset. Blood was collected by leukapheresis, and PBMCs were isolated by Ficoll-Histopaque density gradient centrifugation and then cryopreserved in liquid nitrogen vapor phase. Analytical flow cytometry was used to check the purity and quantity of each magnetically sorted T cell population. Genomic DNA was isolated from each sorted fraction and quantified by UV absorbance on a Nanodrop 2000c. General findings and caveats noted by the study authors: Because the study included only a small number of donors, the genetic and exposure-history diversity represented was limited. Only blood was sampled, and tissue TCR repertoires likely differ from those in blood. Higher generation probabilities were observed for clonotypes shared by all four sorted-subset donors than for non-shared clonotypes. Across a handful of donors, about 5.2% of naive CD4, over 3% of naive CD8, 2% to 2.5% of memory CD4, and under 0.45% of memory CD8 clonotypes were shared. Based on pairwise subsampling, the degree of clonotype sharing among donors was expected to be affected by sequencing depth. Rarefaction of sorted-subset datasets indicated incomplete sequencing despite the large sequencing depth. Naive subsets generally had larger estimated clonotype richness than memory subsets.

Sequencing input: naive CD4+ T cells sorted from blood. This specimen's cell subset or site label, interpreted: CD45RA+ positively selected. The source of this sequence is a man aged 30 to 45 in good health. Recombination joined TRBV7-9 with TRBJ2-2, with an unclear D gene assignment. The nucleotide sequence is TGTGCCAGCAGCTTATGGAACACCGGGGAGCTGTTTTTT. This is translated as CASSLWNTGELFF.